The 20 T cell receptor beta chains presented below share a single source sample, sequenced in a study of T cells expressing NK-cell markers. After re-calling the 5' RACE reads, TCRdb lists one entry per CDR3 protein, DNA absent. The table for this sample gives roughly 420,000 distinct CDR3 sequences. The specimen sequenced was blood T cells: a sorted CD56 or NKG2C T cell subset, CD4+ or CD8+ T cells, or bulk PBMC T cells (not recorded which). These receptors were obtained from a woman between 18 and 75 years old in good health.

The chain is built from TRBV29-1 and TRBJ1-1; TCRdb lists TRBD1, though no DNA is available to test this call. The CDR3 is 14 residues long. Germline V gene lookup returns CDR1 SQVTM and CDR2 ANQGSEA. The CDR3 protein is CSVGQGDMNTEAFF.

The V call is TRBV7-2, the J call TRBJ2-3; TCRdb names TRBD1, which stays unverified in the absence of DNA. The CDR3 has 15 residues. Germline lookup yields CDR1 SGHTA and CDR2 FQGNSA. This CDR3 is CASTPGQGLTDTQYF.

This chain joins TRBV7-9 and TRBJ2-1; TCRdb indicates TRBD1, and absent DNA this call remains unverified. In germline, CDR1 is SEHNR, CDR2 FQNEAQ (reference sequence). This CDR3 is built from 15 residues. The CDR3 protein is CASSFPGTTYNEQFF.

The chain recombines TRBV20-1 with TRBJ1-5; the TCRdb D gene call, TRBD1, has no DNA to confirm it. CDR1 is DFQATT and CDR2 is SNEGSKA in the germline V gene (reference sequence). There are 14 residues in the CDR3. The CDR3 loop is CSASITGGNQPQHF.

The J gene is TRBJ2-5, the V gene TRBV27; the D call from TCRdb, TRBD2, cannot be confirmed without DNA. Germline CDR1 is MNHEY and CDR2 is SMNVEV (reference sequence). CDR3 length equals 15 residues. CDR3 loop: CASSWRDGRYETQYF.

The CDR3 reads CASSQQGRQETQYF. V gene TRBV3-1 combines with J gene TRBJ2-5; the D call of TRBD1 rests on TCRdb alone, since no DNA is present to check it. CDR1 is LGHDT, CDR2 YNNKEL, per germline (reference sequence). The CDR3 contains 14 residues.

The CDR3 spells CASSQDPADEQFF. The rearrangement joins TRBV4-3 to TRBJ2-1. The CDR3 covers 13 residues. Germline CDR1 reads LGHNA; CDR2 reads YSLEER.

This rearrangement joins TRBV20-1 to TRBJ2-5; TCRdb's D call of TRBD1 is untestable without DNA. The CDR3 contains 11 residues. Per germline, CDR1 DFQATT and CDR2 SNEGSKA (reference sequence). The CDR3: CSARGIGTQYF.

The chain joins TRBV5-1 to TRBJ2-2. The CDR3 spans 18 residues. CDR1 is SGHRS, CDR2 YFSETQ, per germline. CDR3 loop: CASSFRLSSLFNTGELFF.

This chain links TRBV20-1 with TRBJ2-5. The CDR3 totals 14 residues. In germline, CDR1 is DFQATT, CDR2 SNEGSKA (reference sequence). CDR3 sequence reads: CSASESSLQETQYF.

This CDR3 is CASSRIAGRETQYF. The rearrangement joins TRBV7-2 to TRBJ2-5; TCRdb names TRBD2, which stays unverified in the absence of DNA. The CDR3 is made up of 14 amino acids. Germline values: CDR1 SGHTA, CDR2 FQGNSA.

V usage is TRBV20-1 and J usage is TRBJ1-2. The CDR3 contains 13 residues. CDR1 DFQATT and CDR2 SNEGSKA come from the germline V gene (reference sequence). The CDR3 is CSARAKGSYGYTF.

The rearrangement uses TRBV27 and TRBJ2-1; TCRdb gives TRBD2 as the D gene, but with no DNA this cannot be confirmed. Germline CDR1 MNHEY, CDR2 SMNVEV (reference sequence). The CDR3 runs 15 residues. The CDR3 loop is CASRTSGSGYNEQFF.

CDR3 protein: CSVEGVQGRWTQETQYF. The V and J genes are TRBV29-1 and TRBJ2-5; the TCRdb call, TRBD1, lacks DNA for checking. This CDR3 is built from 17 residues. In germline, CDR1 is SQVTM, CDR2 ANQGSEA.

This rearrangement joins TRBV5-6 to TRBJ2-1; as DNA is missing, the TRBD1 call by TCRdb cannot be tested. The germline CDR1 and CDR2 sequences are SGHDT and YYEEEE. This CDR3 contains 14 residues. CDR3 sequence: CASSLVPPGNEQFF.

This chain uses TRBV29-1 with TRBJ2-4; TCRdb returns TRBD1, unconfirmable since there is no DNA. The V gene's germline CDR1 is SQVTM and CDR2 ANQGSEA. The CDR3 loop spans 12 amino acids. The CDR3 loop reads CSVVGDSDIQYF.

The chain uses TRBV20-1 and TRBJ2-1; TCRdb proposes TRBD1, but this gene call is untestable without DNA. The CDR3 totals 15 residues. The germline V gene encodes CDR1 DFQATT and CDR2 SNEGSKA (reference sequence). The CDR3 spells CSARDPGGPNPEQFF.

This sequence joins TRBV28 and TRBJ1-6; TCRdb lists TRBD1, though no DNA is available to test this call. Germline CDR1 MDHEN, CDR2 SYDVKM. The CDR3 runs 15 residues. CDR3 sequence: CASSSPSSYNSPLHF. Supplemented by reference TRBV28 and TRBJ1-6, the full variable domain reads DVKVTQSSRYLVKRTGEKVFLECVQDMDHENMFWYRQDPGLGLRLIYFSYDVKMKEKGDIPEGYSVSREKKERFSLILESASTNQTSMYLCASSSPSSYNSPLHFGNGTRLTVT.

The chain has TRBV5-5 and TRBJ2-7; the D call of TRBD2 rests on TCRdb alone, since no DNA is present to check it. This CDR3 is built from 15 residues. Germline CDR1 SGHKS, CDR2 YYEKEE (reference sequence). CDR3 residues: CASSLASGRVYEQYF.

The chain recombines TRBV6-2 or TRBV6-3 with TRBJ2-2; TCRdb's D call, TRBD1, is unchecked because there is no DNA. Germline CDR1 is MNHEY and CDR2 is SVGEGT. The CDR3 runs to 13 residues. This CDR3 reads CGASFGPSGELFF.